Listed here are 27 T cell receptor beta chains from one sample, sequenced in a study of metastatic and nonmetastatic thyroid tumors. Every patient was untreated before thyroid surgery. TCRdb re-processed the PCR reads through MiXCR. The table has about 39,000 clones, approximately 20% seen once. Material: tumor tissue. These receptors originate from a female donor with papillary thyroid cancer or a benign thyroid nodule (not recorded which). Some clones in this sample may be carry-over from other donors' samples.

Points on this clone: One junction end does not reproduce the germline sequence, and a read error may be involved. Distinct nucleotide sequences in the sample also encode this CDR3. The chain couples TRBV7-2 to TRBJ1-6, with D unresolved. This CDR3 contains 13 residues. Germline V gene sequence: CDR1 SGHTA, CDR2 FQGNSA. DNA for the CDR3: TGTGCCAGCAGCCCTAGGGAAAGCTCACCACTCCACTTT. This sequence encodes CASSPRESSPLHF. Complete variable domain (other parts from reference TRBV7-2 and TRBJ1-6): GAGVSQSPSNKVTEKGKDVELRCDPISGHTALYWYRQSLGQGLEFLIYFQGNSAPDKSGLPSDRFSAERTGGSVSTLTIQRTQQEDSAVYLCASSPRESSPLHFGNGTRLTVT.

This clone was seen ten or more times. The gene calls are TRBV6-5 and TRBJ1-4; D remains unclear. V dropped 4 bases and J dropped 4 bases, with 19 bases sitting between them. Germline lookup yields CDR1 MNHEY and CDR2 SVGAGI. The CDR3 runs 17 residues. CDR3 bases: TGTGCCAGCAGTTCTCGAGCTTTGAGGTCCAGTAATGAAAAACTGTTTTTT. As protein: CASSSRALRSSNEKLFF.

This sequence joins TRBV5-1 and TRBJ2-1; no definite D call. The V and J ends lost 0 bases and 10 bases respectively, with 8 bases between them. Per germline, CDR1 SGHRS and CDR2 YFSETQ. The CDR3 extends over 12 amino acids. The CDR3 region is CASSLVRQEQFF. CDR3 coding DNA: TGCGCCAGCAGCTTGGTCCGCCAAGAGCAGTTCTTC.

Concerning this clone itself: A much larger clonotype is one base distant, so this may be a read error. The chain employs TRBV25-1 and TRBJ2-5; 9 nucleotides agree with TRBD2. Germline V gene sequence: CDR1 MGHDK, CDR2 SYGVNS. The CDR3 totals 13 residues. The CDR3 DNA sequence: TGTTCCAGCAAGCGGGGGGCACAAGAGACCCAGTACTTC. Amino acid sequence: CSSKRGAQETQYF.

There are many counts of this clone. The chain has TRBV14 and TRBJ1-3, with D uncertain. Germline lookup yields CDR1 SGHDN and CDR2 FVKESK. The CDR3 has 15 amino acids. V lost 6 bases and J 0 bases, leaving 12 bases between the germline ends. The CDR3 region is CASSTYGRSGNTIYF. CDR3 coding DNA: TGTGCCAGCAGTACCTACGGCCGCTCTGGAAACACCATATATTTT.

On this clone: A much larger clone lies a single base off, so this may be a read error. The rearrangement joins TRBV27 to TRBJ2-4; tentatively, D is TRBD2 (6 bases). The V gene lost 7 bases and the J gene lost 6 bases, with 16 bases spanning the gap. This CDR3 region has 14 residues. Germline CDR1 MNHEY, CDR2 SMNVEV (reference sequence). The CDR3 loop reads CASIYTGTSNIQYF. The CDR3 DNA follows: TGTGCCAGCATCTACACCGGGACTTCAAACATTCAGTACTTC.

This clone was detected ten times or more. The chain joins TRBV10-1 to TRBJ2-3; TRBD1 matches at 7 bases. The CDR3 sequence is 16 residues long. With V trimmed by 2 bases and J by 0 bases, 5 bases remained unmatched. Germline V lookup: CDR1 WNHNN, CDR2 SYGVQD (reference sequence). The CDR3 reads CASSERQGRSTDTQYF. The DNA of the CDR3 is TGCGCCAGCAGTGAGCGACAGGGTCGTAGCACAGATACGCAGTATTTT.

This clone was seen only a few times. The CDR3 sequence: CASSAGYPIGNEQFF. The CDR3 DNA is TGTGCCAGCAGCGCGGGTTACCCTATCGGAAATGAGCAGTTCTTC. The chain joins TRBV7-6 to TRBJ2-1, with a possible D match to TRBD2 (5 bases). V was pared by 5 bases and J by 7 bases, with 18 bases between. Germline loops: CDR1 SGHVS, CDR2 FNYEAQ. The CDR3 runs to 15 residues. Full variable domain (remainder filled in from reference TRBV7-6 and TRBJ2-1): GAGVSQSPRYKVTKRGQDVALRCDPISGHVSLYWYRQALGQGPEFLTYFNYEAQQDKSGLPNDRFSAERPEGSISTLTIQRTEQRDSAMYRCASSAGYPIGNEQFFGPGTRLTVL.

This clone showed up many times. The chain carries TRBV5-1 and TRBJ1-6; 7 bases fit TRBD1. Trimming took 6 bases from V and 0 from J; bases not matched to a gene: 6. The CDR3 has 16 amino acids. Germline CDR1 is SGHRS and CDR2 is YFSETQ. CDR3 loop: CASNQGDSSYNSPLHF. Here the CDR3 DNA reads TGCGCCAGCAACCAAGGGGACAGCTCCTATAATTCACCCCTCCACTTT.

As regards this clone: The CDR3 ends on some other residue instead of the conserved phenylalanine or tryptophan, so this is likely a read error. The chain has TRBV5-1 and TRBJ1-3; TRBD1 matches 8 bases. CDR1 and CDR2 from the germline V gene are SGHRS and YFSETQ. The trim removed 3 bases at V and 3 bases at J, leaving 2 bases unmatched. CDR3 length: 14 residues. CDR3 loop: CASSSGTGGNTIYS. CDR3 in DNA: TGCGCCAGCAGCTCCGGGACAGGTGGAAACACCATATATTCT.

In this sample, this clone turned up a few times. This sequence joins TRBV6-5 and TRBJ1-5, with D perhaps matching TRBD1 (6 bases). The J call may not be correct, given that the DNA end is closer to TRBJ2-3. CDR3 length: 16 amino acids. Germline lookup yields CDR1 MNHEY and CDR2 SVGAGI. The CDR3: CASSSPGHLVNQPQYF. CDR3 DNA sequence: TGTGCCAGCAGTTCACCGGGACACCTTGTCAATCAGCCCCAGTATTTT.

The genes are TRBV20-1 and TRBJ2-2; 7 positions match TRBD2. This CDR3 region has 14 residues. The V segment lost 2 bases and the J segment 5 bases; nucleotides outside the gene matches: 5. Germline CDR1 reads DFQATT; CDR2 reads SNEGSKA (reference sequence). The CDR3 region has the DNA TGCAGTGCTAGAACGAGCGGGATAACCGGGGAGCTGTTTTTT. Its protein is CSARTSGITGELFF.

This clone was counted at least ten times. CDR3 sequence (DNA): TGCGCCAGCAGCTTCCGGGCTGGGGCCAACGTCCTGACTTTC. It codes for CASSFRAGANVLTF. This chain uses TRBV5-1 with TRBJ2-6; the D is unclear. The CDR3 runs 14 residues. CDR1 SGHRS and CDR2 YFSETQ come from the germline V gene. The ends were cut back, 2 bases at V and 2 bases at J, with 5 bases in the middle.

The chain employs TRBV6-1 and TRBJ1-2; TRBD1 matches 9 bases. CDR1 is MNHNS, CDR2 SASEGT, per germline. The CDR3 loop spans 15 amino acids. J lost 2 bases, V lost 3 bases, and 4 bases had no gene match. CDR3 sequence reads: CASSEGGTGNYGYTF. CDR3 bases: TGTGCCAGCAGTGAGGGGGGGACAGGGAACTATGGCTACACCTTC.

This clone was detected ten times or more. The chain employs TRBV7-9 and TRBJ1-1; 11 bases match TRBD1. Looked up from germline, CDR1 is SEHNR and CDR2 is FQNEAQ (reference sequence). V lost 8 bases, J lost 0 bases, and 8 bases stayed unmatched. The CDR3 has 16 amino acids. CDR3 nucleotides: TGTGCCAGCGTGAAGGGACAGGGGGGATTGAACACTGAAGCTTTCTTT. This codes for CASVKGQGGLNTEAFF.

The chain employs TRBV7-9 and TRBJ2-7; D is possibly TRBD2 (6 bases). The CDR3 consists of 14 residues. Trimming left V 7 bases short and J 5 bases short, with 18 bases between. Germline CDR1 reads SEHNR; CDR2 reads FQNEAQ (reference sequence). The CDR3, as DNA: TGTGCCAGCAACCGCGGGATAACAAGCCACGAGCAGTACTTC. Translation gives CASNRGITSHEQYF.

This clone occurred many times. The chain couples TRBV16 to TRBJ2-6; D is possibly TRBD2 (5 bases). Trimming shortened V by 3 bases and J by 0 bases, and 12 bases separated the two germline ends. From germline, CDR1 is KGHSY and CDR2 FQNENV. The CDR3 covers 17 residues. CDR3 coding DNA: TGTGCCAGCAGCCAGAGGGCTTGGGCCTCTGGGGCCAACGTCCTGACTTTC. It specifies CASSQRAWASGANVLTF.

The V gene is TRBV30, the J gene TRBJ1-1, with D hard to call. Germline V CDR1 and CDR2: GTSNPN, SVGIG (reference sequence). Trimming left V 0 bases short and J 1 base short, with 15 bases between. This CDR3 contains 16 residues. CDR3 region: CAWSVLTATGNTEAFF. The DNA for the CDR3 is TGTGCCTGGAGTGTATTAACTGCGACGGGGAACACTGAAGCTTTCTTT. Together with reference TRBV30 and TRBJ1-1, the CDR3 gives the full variable domain: SQTIHQWPATLVQPVGSPLSLECTVEGTSNPNLYWYRQAAGRGLQLLFYSVGIGQISSEVPQNLSASRPQDRQFILSSKKLLLSDSGFYLCAWSVLTATGNTEAFFGQGTRLTVV.

The chain has TRBV27 and TRBJ2-7; D is unclear. The CDR3 runs to 13 residues. Deletions cut 7 bases from V and 2 bases from J, with 12 bases between. Germline values: CDR1 MNHEY, CDR2 SMNVEV (reference sequence). The CDR3 nucleotides are TGTGCCAGCATGAATGCCTTTACCTACGAGCAGTACTTC. This gives the protein CASMNAFTYEQYF.

This clone turned up a few times. No conserved phenylalanine or tryptophan ends this CDR3, so it is likely a read error. The chain recombines TRBV15 with TRBJ1-1, with D possibly matching TRBD1 (6 bases). Germline V gives CDR1 LNHNV, CDR2 YYDKDF (reference sequence). The CDR3 runs to 13 residues. CDR3 bases: TGTGCCAACAGCAGGGGTCGGAACACTGAAGCTTTCTCT. As protein: CANSRGRNTEAFS.

Concerning this clone itself: One base away lies a much larger clone, so this may be a sequencing read error. The CDR3, as DNA: TGTGCCAGCATCCAAGAGTTCCAGGGCGGATATGGCTACACCTTC. It yields the protein CASIQEFQGGYGYTF. This chain joins TRBV3-1 and TRBJ1-2; a possible D gene is TRBD1 (5 bases). Germline CDR1 LGHDT, CDR2 YNNKEL (reference sequence). This CDR3 spans 15 amino acids.

Ten or more counts support this clone. The chain is built from TRBV20-1 and TRBJ1-3; D uncertain. The ends were cut back, 4 bases at V and 4 bases at J, with 23 bases in the middle. The V gene's germline CDR1 is DFQATT and CDR2 SNEGSKA (reference sequence). CDR3 length: 17 residues. The CDR3 region is CSATPQGRSLAGNTIYF. For the CDR3, the DNA is TGCAGTGCTACCCCCCAAGGCAGATCCCTTGCCGGAAACACCATATATTTT.

This clone was counted at least ten times. This chain joins TRBV2 and TRBJ1-5; D is unclear. This CDR3 spans 15 amino acids. CDR1 and CDR2 from the germline V gene are SNHLY and FYNNEI. V lost 4 bases and J lost 2, with 12 bases in between. The CDR3 nucleotides are TGTGCCAGCAGTGTTGAGGGTCGGGGCAATCAGCCCCAGCATTTT. This codes for CASSVEGRGNQPQHF.

This clone has a count of ten or more. The J gene is TRBJ1-6, the V gene TRBV27, with D perhaps matching TRBD1 (6 bases). Trimming stripped 6 bases from V and 6 bases from J, with 12 bases between. Germline values: CDR1 MNHEY, CDR2 SMNVEV (reference sequence). The CDR3 runs 14 residues. CDR3 in DNA: TGTGCCAGCAGATATACAGGGCGTAATTCACCCCTCCACTTT. Translation: CASRYTGRNSPLHF.

In its sample, this clone was seen many times. This chain uses TRBV10-1 with TRBJ1-1, with D uncertain. The CDR3 has 13 residues. The germline gives CDR1 WNHNN, CDR2 SYGVQD (reference sequence). The ends were cut back, 2 bases at V and 3 bases at J, with 7 bases in the middle. CDR3 nucleotides: TGCGCCAGCAGTGAGAAGATGTACACTGAAGCTTTCTTT. It codes for CASSEKMYTEAFF.

This clone was seen ten or more times. This sample includes further DNA sequences coding for the same CDR3. V is TRBV12-3 or TRBV12-4 and J is TRBJ2-3, with TRBD2 identical over 9 bases. J gave up 0 bases and V 3 bases, and 16 bases lay outside the gene matches. The CDR3 has 20 residues. Here the CDR3 reads CASSLLGLAGPWSSTDTQYF. CDR3 nucleotides: TGTGCCAGCAGTTTGTTGGGGCTAGCGGGACCGTGGTCAAGCACAGATACGCAGTATTTT.

This clone was detected only a few times. The J gene is TRBJ1-2, the V gene TRBV2; 7 positions match TRBD1. Germline V gene lookup returns CDR1 SNHLY and CDR2 FYNNEI. This CDR3 has 15 residues. V lost 6 bases and J lost 3; bases outside the gene matches: 10. Here the CDR3 DNA reads TGTGCCAGCAGGCTGACAGGGTGTAAGGACTATGGCTACACCTTC. It codes for CASRLTGCKDYGYTF.